The clone carrying this T cell receptor (beta chain) was observed many times. No antigen is known for it. One entry per CDR3 protein results from TCRdb running MiXCR on the 5' RACE reads. Among about 300,000 distinct CDR3 sequences listed, around 6.8% were seen once. This record comes from a study of T cells after yellow fever vaccination. Study-wide findings and caveats: Detected again after the booster were most primary-vaccination clones, at approximately 95% CD4 and 88% CD8.

Trimming pared 0 bases from V and 3 bases from J, leaving 13 bases between. This CDR3 region has 15 residues. Germline V gene sequence: CDR1 SGHRS, CDR2 YFSETQ. The starting material was PBMCs, obtained roughly 47 days after the first yellow fever vaccination. The clonotype was recovered from a young man who received the YFV17D yellow fever vaccine. The rearrangement joins TRBV5-1 to TRBJ2-7, with D possibly matching TRBD2 (5 bases). CDR3 sequence: CASSLAKTAGYEQYF. The CDR3 DNA is TGCGCCAGCAGCTTGGCCAAAACTGCGGGCTACGAGCAGTACTTC.